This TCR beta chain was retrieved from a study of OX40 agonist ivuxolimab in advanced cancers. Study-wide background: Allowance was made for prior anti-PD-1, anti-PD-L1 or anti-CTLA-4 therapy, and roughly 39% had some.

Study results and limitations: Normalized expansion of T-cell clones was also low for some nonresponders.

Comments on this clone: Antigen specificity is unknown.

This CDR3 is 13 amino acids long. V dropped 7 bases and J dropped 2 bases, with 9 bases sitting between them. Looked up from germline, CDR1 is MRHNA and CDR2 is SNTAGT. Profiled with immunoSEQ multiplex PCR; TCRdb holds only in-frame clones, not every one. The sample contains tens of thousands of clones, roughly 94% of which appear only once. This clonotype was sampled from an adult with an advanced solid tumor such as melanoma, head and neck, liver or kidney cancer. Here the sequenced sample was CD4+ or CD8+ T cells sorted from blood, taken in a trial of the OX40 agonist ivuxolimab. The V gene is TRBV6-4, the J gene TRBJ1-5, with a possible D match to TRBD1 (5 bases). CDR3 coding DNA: TGTGCCAGCACGGGGGTGTGCAATCAGCCCCAGCATTTT. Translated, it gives CASTGVCNQPQHF.